This TCR beta chain appears in the sequencing data of a study of cytomegalovirus exposure and HLA in healthy donors. Germline V CDR1 and CDR2: MGHRA, YSYEKL. J gave up 4 bases and V 1 base, and 8 bases lay outside the gene matches. The CDR3 is 16 residues long. Vbeta (60) and Jbeta (13) primers were used in the PCR. Assay: immunoSEQ multiplex PCR; the TCRdb copy retains only in-frame clones and omits some. This table has just over 95,000 clones, around four fifths appearing once. Sequencing was done on a sample of PBMCs. This rearrangement joins TRBV4-1 to TRBJ2-3; 7 nucleotides match TRBD1. This TCR derives from a woman aged 40 to 50 in good health and CMV-seropositive. CDR3 bases: TGCGCCAGCAGCCAAGTAGACAGGGTGGATTCAGATACGCAGTATTTT. Its protein is CASSQVDRVDSDTQYF.